Below, 27 T cell receptor beta chains from the same sample are listed, as sequenced in a study of blood T cells in healthy people across ages (dated by TCRdb to 2013 to 2016). Library preparation used 5' RACE. The second PCR ran for about 6 to 12 cycles and used a J-beta primer mix along with a sample-barcoded 5' primer. TCRdb reprocessing: public reads trimmed at Q25 with fastp, clones called with MiXCR, in-frame beta chains kept. Each CDR3 protein appears once, grouped with its most common genes and DNA. The sample records 1.5 million to 2 million distinct CDR3 sequences, about 39% of which are singletons. The ten top clones hold 23% of the sample. The sample consisted of blood. The receptor set was obtained from a human donor in good health.

This chain joins TRBV7-4 and TRBJ2-7, with TRBD2 identical over 8 bases. Trimming took 5 bases from V and 0 from J; bases not matched to a gene: 21. The V gene's germline CDR1 is SGHVT and CDR2 SQSDAQ. CDR3 length equals 20 residues. The CDR3 DNA sequence: TGTGCCAGCAGCCCAAGTGGGCGCGGGGGGCCTCACCCCTTCTCCTACGAGCAGTACTTC. Translating it yields CASSPSGRGGPHPFSYEQYF.

CDR3 nucleotide sequence: TGTGCCAGCAGCCAGGGACCCCCGAGCACTGAAGCTTTCTTT. Amino acid sequence: CASSQGPPSTEAFF. The rearrangement joins TRBV9 to TRBJ1-1; TRBD1 is a possible D gene (5 bases). The CDR3 covers 14 residues. CDR1 SGDLS and CDR2 YYNGEE come from the germline V gene. Deletions cut 4 bases from V and 4 bases from J, with 14 bases between. The full variable domain, rest sourced from reference TRBV9 and TRBJ1-1, is DSGVTQTPKHLITATGQRVTLRCSPRSGDLSVYWYQQSLDQGLQFLIQYYNGEERAKGNILERFSAQQFPDLHSELNLSSLELGDSALYFCASSQGPPSTEAFFGQGTRLTVV.

This chain uses TRBV11-3 with TRBJ2-3; TRBD2 might be the D (5 bases). The V end lost 3 bases, the J end lost 2 bases, and 12 bases lay between the germline ends. Germline values: CDR1 SGHNT, CDR2 YENEEA. This CDR3 has 15 amino acids. In DNA, the CDR3 is TGTGCCAGCAGCTTTGGGATTAGCGCCACAGATACGCAGTATTTT. It yields the protein CASSFGISATDTQYF.

V and J are TRBV7-8 and TRBJ2-1; D gene uncertain. Trimming stripped 3 bases from V and 10 bases from J, with 25 bases between. The CDR3 runs 17 residues. Per the germline V gene, CDR1 is SGHVS and CDR2 is FQNEAQ. In DNA, the CDR3 is TGTGCCAGCAGCTTGGACGCTATCAAGGGATTCTCCTACGAGCAGTTCTTC. Encoded protein: CASSLDAIKGFSYEQFF.

The chain couples TRBV7-9 to TRBJ1-2; D is uncertain. The V end was cut by 2 bases, the J end by 5 bases, with 12 bases between. Germline V gene sequence: CDR1 SEHNR, CDR2 FQNEAQ (reference sequence). The CDR3 runs to 14 residues. CDR3 protein: CASSLTRVGYGYTF. The CDR3 DNA reads as TGTGCCAGCAGCTTAACTAGGGTAGGGTATGGCTACACCTTC.

This clonotype was counted many times. This chain links TRBV9 with TRBJ1-1; unclear D gene. This CDR3 is built from 13 residues. CDR1 is SGDLS, CDR2 YYNGEE, per germline. The ends were cut back, 1 base at V and 2 bases at J, with 6 bases in the middle. The CDR3 sequence is CASSVQVNTEAFF. CDR3 in DNA: TGTGCCAGCAGCGTACAGGTAAACACTGAAGCTTTCTTT.

The J gene is TRBJ2-1, the V gene TRBV6-1; D unclear. Trimming removed 6 bases at V and 7 bases at J, with 13 bases between. Germline CDR1 MNHNS, CDR2 SASEGT. This CDR3 spans 13 amino acids. CDR3 nucleotides: TGTGCCAGCAGCAACCCCATCGAGAATGAGCAGTTCTTC. Its protein is CASSNPIENEQFF.

The rearrangement links TRBV6-5 to TRBJ1-6, with 9 bases fitting TRBD1. Germline values: CDR1 MNHEY, CDR2 SVGAGI. V gave up 4 bases and J gave up 0 bases; unmatched junction bases: 13. The CDR3 contains 20 residues. The CDR3 sequence: CASSWTPGQGKSSYNSPLHF. CDR3 coding DNA: TGTGCCAGCAGTTGGACCCCGGGACAGGGAAAGAGCTCCTATAATTCACCCCTCCACTTT.

The gene calls are TRBV12-3 or TRBV12-4 and TRBJ2-7; D may be TRBD1 or TRBD2 (6 bases each). The CDR3 is 15 amino acids. V lost 1 base to trimming and J lost 2 bases, with 12 bases between them. The chain's CDR3 is CASSLDGGPPYEQYF. CDR3 DNA: TGTGCCAGCAGTTTAGACGGGGGCCCACCCTACGAGCAGTACTTC.

The rearrangement uses TRBV5-1 and TRBJ2-7; 10 nucleotides line up with TRBD2. J was trimmed by 1 base and V by 1 base; bases with no gene match: 5. The V gene's germline CDR1 is SGHRS and CDR2 YFSETQ. This CDR3 has 16 amino acids. In DNA form, the CDR3 reads TGCGCCAGCAGCTTGTCAAGCGGGGGGGGTTCCTACGAGCAGTACTTC. Translated, it gives CASSLSSGGGSYEQYF.

The rearrangement uses TRBV11-2 and TRBJ2-7; 8 nucleotides match TRBD1. CDR1 and CDR2 from the germline V gene are SGHAT and FQNNGV. Trimming took 1 base from V and 5 from J; bases not matched to a gene: 7. The CDR3 runs to 15 residues. DNA for the CDR3: TGTGCCAGCAGCTTAGCGGGGACAGGTGGCCACGAGCAGTACTTC. It translates to CASSLAGTGGHEQYF.

The chain carries TRBV20-1 and TRBJ2-1; D is unclear. Germline loops: CDR1 DFQATT, CDR2 SNEGSKA (reference sequence). V shed 2 bases and J shed 8 bases, with 13 bases lying between them. This CDR3 is built from 13 residues. The CDR3: CSARSPDRDEQFF. Written as DNA, the CDR3 is TGCAGTGCTAGAAGTCCGGATCGAGATGAGCAGTTCTTC.

Here the CDR3 reads CASSGRRYGYTF. For the CDR3, the DNA is TGCGCCAGCAGCGGACGAAGATATGGCTACACCTTC. V gene TRBV4-1 combines with J gene TRBJ1-2; no clear D. The germline V gene encodes CDR1 MGHRA and CDR2 YSYEKL. V was cut by 5 bases and J by 5 bases, with 9 bases left in between. This CDR3 is 12 amino acids long.

The rearrangement links TRBV28 to TRBJ2-3; 9 bases are a match to TRBD1. The germline V gene encodes CDR1 MDHEN and CDR2 SYDVKM. The V gene end was trimmed by 5 bases and the J gene end by 0 bases; junction bases not matched to a gene: 12. This CDR3 contains 18 residues. The CDR3, as DNA: TGTGCCAGCAGTCCCGGGACAGGGTTCATGGGTAGCACAGATACGCAGTATTTT. This translates into CASSPGTGFMGSTDTQYF.

V gene TRBV20-1 combines with J gene TRBJ1-2; D is unclear. V lost 5 bases to trimming and J lost 0 bases, with 7 bases between them. Germline values: CDR1 DFQATT, CDR2 SNEGSKA (reference sequence). This CDR3 contains 12 residues. The CDR3 DNA reads as TGCAGTGCTGCTACAACTAACTATGGCTACACCTTC. Its protein product is CSAATTNYGYTF.

The V call is TRBV20-1, the J call TRBJ1-5, with a tentative D call TRBD1 (5 bases). Per the germline V gene, CDR1 is DFQATT and CDR2 is SNEGSKA (reference sequence). Trimming stripped 4 bases from V and 2 bases from J, with 15 bases between. The CDR3 has 15 amino acids. As DNA, the CDR3 is TGCAGTGCTATCCGCGGGGGTGGTGGCAATCAGCCCCAGCATTTT. Translation gives CSAIRGGGGNQPQHF.

The J gene is TRBJ2-7, the V gene TRBV4-2; TRBD2 matches 7 bases. The germline CDR1 and CDR2 sequences are LGHNA and YNFKEQ. The V gene end was trimmed by 0 bases and the J gene end by 5 bases; junction bases not matched to a gene: 7. CDR3 length: 15 residues. The CDR3 spells CASSQDLGGNNEQYF. For the CDR3, the DNA is TGTGCCAGCAGCCAAGATCTCGGGGGGAACAACGAGCAGTACTTC.

J is TRBJ2-1 and V is TRBV7-9, with D unresolved. The CDR3 extends over 11 amino acids. Trimming took 2 bases from V and 10 from J, leaving 6 bases between them. Looked up from germline, CDR1 is SEHNR and CDR2 is FQNEAQ (reference sequence). The CDR3 sequence is CASSLRIEQFF. CDR3 bases: TGTGCCAGCAGCTTACGAATAGAGCAGTTCTTC.

V usage is TRBV10-3 and J usage is TRBJ2-7; 7 bases align to TRBD1. The CDR3 covers 17 residues. CDR1 is ENHRY, CDR2 SYGVKD, per germline. Unmatched junction bases numbered 12, after V lost 4 bases and J lost 0 bases. The chain's CDR3 is CAISGTKTGLSSYEQYF. The CDR3 nucleotides read TGTGCCATCAGTGGTACGAAGACAGGGCTTAGCTCCTACGAGCAGTACTTC.

This chain uses TRBV10-3 with TRBJ1-5, with D hard to call. V lost 9 bases and J lost 5, with 11 bases in between. In germline, CDR1 is ENHRY, CDR2 SYGVKD. The CDR3 covers 12 residues. The DNA of the CDR3 is TGTGCCATAGGAGCGGCTGATCAGCCCCAGCATTTT. Residues: CAIGAADQPQHF.

The sample holds a few counts of this clonotype. CDR3 nucleotides: TGCAGCGTGTCGAACACTGAAGCTTTCTTT. The encoded protein is CSVSNTEAFF. The chain combines TRBV29-1 with TRBJ1-1; no definite D call. The CDR3 has 10 residues. CDR1 is SQVTM and CDR2 is ANQGSEA in the germline V gene. V was pared by 6 bases and J by 1 base, with 3 bases between. The variable domain in full, completed from reference TRBV29-1 and TRBJ1-1, reads SAVISQKPSRDICQRGTSLTIQCQVDSQVTMMFWYRQQPGQSLTLIATANQGSEATYESGFVIDKFPISRPNLTFSTLTVSNMSPEDSSIYLCSVSNTEAFFGQGTRLTVV.

V usage is TRBV20-1 and J usage is TRBJ1-3; TRBD1 agrees at 9 bases. The length of the CDR3 is 14 residues. Germline V CDR1 and CDR2: DFQATT, SNEGSKA (reference sequence). Trimming at V came to 7 bases and at J to 4 bases, leaving 8 bases not matched to a gene. The CDR3 is CSGTNRGRGNTIYF. CDR3 DNA: TGCAGTGGAACAAACAGGGGGCGAGGAAACACCATATATTTT.

This chain uses TRBV6-6 with TRBJ2-2; tentatively, D is TRBD1 (8 bases). The CDR3 consists of 16 residues. The ends were cut back, 5 bases at V and 6 bases at J, with 19 bases in the middle. Germline loops: CDR1 MNHNY, CDR2 SVGAGI (reference sequence). CDR3 in DNA: TGTGCCAGCAGTCCGGGGGGACAGGAGTTCCCCGGGGAGCTGTTTTTT. This codes for CASSPGGQEFPGELFF.

This clonotype appeared a few times. V gene TRBV13 combines with J gene TRBJ1-2; D gene unclear. Germline CDR1 PRHDT, CDR2 FYEKMQ (reference sequence). Trimming removed 2 bases at V and 2 bases at J, with 15 bases between. CDR3 length equals 16 residues. The CDR3 coding sequence is TGTGCCAGCAGCTTACGCGGGAGTCGCCAAAACTATGGCTACACCTTC. Encoded protein: CASSLRGSRQNYGYTF.

The V call is TRBV5-1, the J call TRBJ2-3; D is unclear. The CDR3 consists of 15 residues. With 4 bases removed from V and 2 bases from J, the gap between germline ends came to 14 bases. Germline CDR1 and CDR2: SGHRS and YFSETQ. The CDR3 DNA follows: TGCGCCAGCAGCCGTATCATGGGTAACACAGATACGCAGTATTTT. Translated: CASSRIMGNTDTQYF. Full variable domain (missing parts from reference TRBV5-1 and TRBJ2-3): KAGVTQTPRYLIKTRGQQVTLSCSPISGHRSVSWYQQTPGQGLQFLFEYFSETQRNKGNFPGRFSGRQFSNSRSEMNVSTLELGDSALYLCASSRIMGNTDTQYFGPGTRLTVL.

J is TRBJ2-3 and V is TRBV7-3, with TRBD2 as a possible D gene (7 bases). Trimming left V 5 bases short and J 9 bases short, with 21 bases between. This CDR3 region has 15 residues. The germline V gene encodes CDR1 SGHTA and CDR2 FQGTGA. The CDR3 coding sequence is TGTGCCAGCAGCGACCAAAGGGGGGGTTTGAGGACGCAGTATTTT. It is translated as CASSDQRGGLRTQYF.

The chain recombines TRBV20-1 with TRBJ2-7; D uncertain. V gave up 0 bases and J gave up 0 bases, with 15 bases separating them. In germline, CDR1 is DFQATT, CDR2 SNEGSKA (reference sequence). The length of the CDR3 is 16 residues. Here the CDR3 DNA reads TGCAGTGCTAGAGACTCCAATGACGTTCTCTCCTACGAGCAGTACTTC. Protein product: CSARDSNDVLSYEQYF.